This T cell receptor beta chain was recovered during a study of blood T cells in healthy people across ages (dated by TCRdb to 2014 to 2015). A note on the overall study: In model experiments, roughly one uniquely barcoded TCR beta cDNA molecule per two T cells was captured by template switching. The study measured age-related changes in TCR beta repertoire diversity using deep sequencing normalized with unique cDNA molecular identifiers. Donors were grouped into four age groups: young (average roughly 15 years), middle-aged (under 40), aged (around 62) and long-lived (approximately 78). To avoid experimental bias, donors of different ages were distributed randomly across sequencing lanes. Using the same blood draw, the study looked at two additional independent replicas of 1 million unique cDNA reads for two donors, one aged 18 to 30 and the other aged 80 or older. Study-wide conclusions, independent of this receptor: Estimates of total diversity based on one million sequenced T cells were regarded as lower bounds and as underestimates. Bulk unsorted PBMC profiling prevented conclusive comparison of naive and antigen-experienced compartments. Observed TCR beta diversity per million T cells fell roughly linearly with age, and a significant reduction was already apparent by age around 36. Compared with the aged group, the long-lived group had more naive CD4+ T cells, fewer expanded clones and increased TCR diversity, a pattern suggesting age selection. There was a strong correlation between observed TCR beta diversity and the percentage of naive T cells measured by flow cytometry. Donor CMV infection status was unknown, potentially confounding age-related changes in expanded clonotypes.

The CDR1 and CDR2 encoded by the germline V gene are MNHNS and SASEGT. The CDR3 spans 15 residues, from the cysteine through the phenylalanine. The kept DNA is CDR3 alone, 45 bases in frame from the first base. Relative to germline, V is missing 3 bases and J is missing 6 bases, with 6 bases of the junction outside any gene match. The roughly 42 donors, aged about 6 to 95 years, were systemically healthy Caucasian individuals from Russia. Each donor gave ten milliliters of peripheral blood, collected into EDTA-treated Vacutainer tubes. Ficoll-Paque density-gradient centrifugation was used to isolate PBMCs, with at least 6.5 million per sample. Total RNA was extracted from PBMCs with Trizol reagent, with at least 6 micrograms obtained per sample. The percentages of naive CD45RAhigh/CD27high T cells were determined by flow cytometry on a PBMC aliquot from every donor. The protocol used for the library was 5' RACE. These reads were obtained on an Illumina HiSeq 2500. A second PCR of roughly 6 to 11 cycles was run with a J-beta primer mix and a sample-barcoded 5' primer. A template-switch 5' adaptor carrying 12 random nucleotides introduced a unique molecular identifier onto each TCR beta cDNA molecule. At least 2.5 million CDR3-containing paired-end reads were obtained from each sample. First-strand cDNA synthesis was performed from all RNA using the Mint cDNA synthesis kit, with priming by a TRBC-specific oligonucleotide. Following uracil-DNA glycosylase treatment, all cDNA underwent a first 18-cycle PCR with the universal primers M1SS and BC2_uni_R. In the paper's pipeline: Normalization of each sample was performed by random selection of 1 million high-quality reads, each carrying a distinct molecular identifier. Instead of being binned into consensus sequences, reads with shared molecular identifiers were discarded. MiTCR, with a Q25 quality threshold and the strictest error-elimination algorithm, was used for CDR3 identification, clonotype clustering and error correction. A nonparametric unseen species model with Euler transformation was used to estimate lower-bound total TCR beta diversity. TCRdb ran its own pipeline on the public reads, namely fastp trimming at Q25 and MiXCR clone calling, and kept in-frame beta chains. Rows with one shared CDR3 protein collapse into an entry with the most common genes and DNA. TCRdb's processing, not the authors' own work, is the source of the V and J calls. The sample table records about 940,000 distinct CDR3 sequences; 40% to 60% of these occur just once. Of the sample, around 15% falls within the top ten clones.

Points on this clonotype: Its binding antigen is unknown. Base qualities are missing; no much larger clone stands one base away.

The clonotype comes from a young man in good health. Here the chain combines TRBV6-1 and TRBJ2-1; 9 junctional bases match TRBD2. The sample consisted of blood. The CDR3 region reads CASSDGTSPLNEQFF. The sequence in DNA is TGTGCCAGCAGTGATGGGACTAGCCCTCTCAATGAGCAGTTCTTC.